A single TCR beta chain is shown here with its context. This entry belongs to a study of blood T cell repertoires in COVID-19. The wider study: The United States, Italy and Spain supplied acute and convalescent COVID-19 samples. PBMCs, B-cell-depleted T cells, or T cells provided the cDNA or gDNA that made up the material.

Original handling: Amplification of reference gene primers provided the estimated nucleated cell counts. Sequencing was performed with immunoSEQ multiplex PCR; in TCRdb, only in-frame clones are kept and a portion is missing. D and trimming come from the DNA, and the V and J calls and clone size come from that table. The sample carries 75,000 to 100,000 clones, around 75% recorded once. The source material was peripheral blood. The sequence was collected from a man in his 70s with acute or convalescent COVID-19.

The CDR3 nucleotides are TGTGCCTGGAGTCGACCTAAGCGGGAGTACCAAGAGACCCAGTACTTC. It encodes CAWSRPKREYQETQYF. V usage is TRBV30 and J usage is TRBJ2-5, with 8 bases matching TRBD2. The CDR3 length is 16 residues. The V and J ends lost 2 bases and 0 bases, in that order; junction bases with no gene match: 8. In germline, CDR1 is GTSNPN, CDR2 SVGIG (reference sequence).